This TCR beta chain derives from a study of blood T cell repertoires in COVID-19. Study at large: In each case, the material was cDNA or gDNA derived from T cells, B-cell-depleted T cells, or PBMCs.

Assay: immunoSEQ multiplex PCR; the TCRdb copy retains only in-frame clones and omits some. Of 150,000 to 200,000 clones in the sample, more than 75% were seen once. Germline CDR1 and CDR2: SGHTA and FQGNSA. The CDR3 is made up of 16 amino acids. V lost 0 bases to trimming and J lost 4 bases, with 15 bases between them. Sequenced: peripheral blood. The chain uses TRBV7-2 and TRBJ1-1; TRBD1 is a possible D gene (5 bases). The clonotype comes from a person aged 70 to 85 with COVID-19, enrolled during active disease. The CDR3 protein is CASSLAPGAEGTEAFF. The CDR3 DNA sequence: TGTGCCAGCAGCTTAGCGCCCGGGGCGGAGGGCACTGAAGCTTTCTTT. The whole variable domain, filled in from reference TRBV7-2 and TRBJ1-1, reads GAGVSQSPSNKVTEKGKDVELRCDPISGHTALYWYRQSLGQGLEFLIYFQGNSAPDKSGLPSDRFSAERTGGSVSTLTIQRTQQEDSAVYLCASSLAPGAEGTEAFFGQGTRLTVV.